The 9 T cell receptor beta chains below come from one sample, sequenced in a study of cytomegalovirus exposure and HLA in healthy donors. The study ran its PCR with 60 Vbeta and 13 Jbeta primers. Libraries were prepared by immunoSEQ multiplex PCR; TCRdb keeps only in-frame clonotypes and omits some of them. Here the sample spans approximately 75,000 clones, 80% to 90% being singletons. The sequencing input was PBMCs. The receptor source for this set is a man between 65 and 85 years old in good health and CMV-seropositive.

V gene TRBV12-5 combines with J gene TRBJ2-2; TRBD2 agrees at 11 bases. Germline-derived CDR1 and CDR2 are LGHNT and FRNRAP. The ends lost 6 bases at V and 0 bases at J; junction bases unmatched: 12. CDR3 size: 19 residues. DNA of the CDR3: TGTGCTAGTGGGAGACGAGGACTAGCGGGTCCTTCGAACACCGGGGAGCTGTTTTTT. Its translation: CASGRRGLAGPSNTGELFF.

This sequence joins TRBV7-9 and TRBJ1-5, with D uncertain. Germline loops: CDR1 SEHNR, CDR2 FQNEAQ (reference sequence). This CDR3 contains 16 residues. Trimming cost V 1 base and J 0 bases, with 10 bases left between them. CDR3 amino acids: CASSLEGGVSNQPQHF. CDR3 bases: TGTGCCAGCAGCTTAGAAGGCGGCGTTAGCAATCAGCCCCAGCATTTT.

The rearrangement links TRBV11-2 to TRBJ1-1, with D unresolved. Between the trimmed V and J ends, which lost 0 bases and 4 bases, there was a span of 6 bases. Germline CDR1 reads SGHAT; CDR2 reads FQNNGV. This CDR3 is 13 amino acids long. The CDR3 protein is CASSLDRGTEAFF. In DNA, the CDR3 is TGTGCCAGCAGCTTAGATCGGGGCACTGAAGCTTTCTTT.

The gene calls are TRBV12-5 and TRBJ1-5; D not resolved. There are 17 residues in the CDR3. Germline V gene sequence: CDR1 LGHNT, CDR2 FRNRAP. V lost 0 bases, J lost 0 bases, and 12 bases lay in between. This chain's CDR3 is CASGLVAETLSNQPQHF. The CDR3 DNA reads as TGTGCTAGTGGTTTGGTAGCGGAGACACTTAGCAATCAGCCCCAGCATTTT.

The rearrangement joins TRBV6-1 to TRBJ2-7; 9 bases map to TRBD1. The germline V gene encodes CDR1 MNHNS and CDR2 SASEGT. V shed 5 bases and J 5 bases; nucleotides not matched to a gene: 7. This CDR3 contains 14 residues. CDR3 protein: CASSTGTGRDEQYF. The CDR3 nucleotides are TGTGCCAGCAGTACCGGGACAGGGAGGGACGAGCAGTACTTC.

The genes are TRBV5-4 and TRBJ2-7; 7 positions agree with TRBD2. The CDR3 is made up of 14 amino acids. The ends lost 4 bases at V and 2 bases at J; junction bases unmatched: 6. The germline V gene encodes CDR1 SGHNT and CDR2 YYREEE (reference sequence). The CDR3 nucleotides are TGTGCCAGCAGCGAACACAGCGGGACCTACGAGCAGTACTTC. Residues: CASSEHSGTYEQYF. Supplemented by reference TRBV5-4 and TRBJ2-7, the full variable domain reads ETGVTQSPTHLIKTRGQQVTLRCSSQSGHNTVSWYQQALGQGPQFIFQYYREEENGRGNFPPRFSGLQFPNYSSELNVNALELDDSALYLCASSEHSGTYEQYFGPGTRLTVT.

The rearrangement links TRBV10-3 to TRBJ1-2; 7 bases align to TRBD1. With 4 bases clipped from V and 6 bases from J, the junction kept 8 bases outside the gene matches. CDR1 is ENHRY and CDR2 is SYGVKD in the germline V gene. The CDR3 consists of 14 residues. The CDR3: CAISVQEGQHGYTF. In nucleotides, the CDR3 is TGTGCCATCAGTGTACAAGAGGGACAGCATGGCTACACCTTC.

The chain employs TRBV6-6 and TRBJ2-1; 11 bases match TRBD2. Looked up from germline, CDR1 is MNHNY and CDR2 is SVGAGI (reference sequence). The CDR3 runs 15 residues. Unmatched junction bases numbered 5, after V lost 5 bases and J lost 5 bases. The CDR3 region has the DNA TGTGCCAGCAGTACCAGACTAGCGGGACACAATGAGCAGTTCTTC. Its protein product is CASSTRLAGHNEQFF.

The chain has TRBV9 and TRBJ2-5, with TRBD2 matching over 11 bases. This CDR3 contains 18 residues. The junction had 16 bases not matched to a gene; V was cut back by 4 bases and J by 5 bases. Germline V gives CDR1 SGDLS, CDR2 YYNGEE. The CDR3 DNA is TGTGCCAGCAGCAGAGCCGGGACTAGCGGACCTAGTATGGAGACCCAGTACTTC. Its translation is CASSRAGTSGPSMETQYF. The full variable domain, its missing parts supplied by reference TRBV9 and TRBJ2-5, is DSGVTQTPKHLITATGQRVTLRCSPRSGDLSVYWYQQSLDQGLQFLIQYYNGEERAKGNILERFSAQQFPDLHSELNLSSLELGDSALYFCASSRAGTSGPSMETQYFGPGTRLLVL.